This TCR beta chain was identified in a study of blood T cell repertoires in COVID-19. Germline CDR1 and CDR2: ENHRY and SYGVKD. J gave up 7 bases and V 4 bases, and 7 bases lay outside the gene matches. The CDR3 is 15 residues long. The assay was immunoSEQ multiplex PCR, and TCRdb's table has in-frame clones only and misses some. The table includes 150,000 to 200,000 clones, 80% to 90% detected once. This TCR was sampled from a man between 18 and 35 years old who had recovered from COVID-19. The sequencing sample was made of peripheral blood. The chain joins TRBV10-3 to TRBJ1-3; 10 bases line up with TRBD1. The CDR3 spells CAISGGTGERNTIYF. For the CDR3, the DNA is TGTGCCATCAGTGGCGGGACAGGGGAGAGGAACACCATATATTTT.